The present T cell receptor (beta chain) was sequenced within a study of cytomegalovirus exposure and HLA in healthy donors. On the study more broadly: Of all 370 or so donors who were genotyped, 80% to 85% belonged to the Caucasian-associated ancestry cluster. Findings of the study overall: One variant, a missense change in DCLRE1C, was linked in a later analysis to TCR beta V- and J-gene trimming. Previous analysis showed most TCR beta V segments were productive about 90% or about 30% of the time. Rarity characterized most TCR sequences, yet some public TCRs appeared in many donors.

Amplification used 60 Vbeta primers and 13 Jbeta primers. Here immunoSEQ multiplex PCR was the method, and the copy in TCRdb shows in-frame clones only, minus some. The repertoire holds 60,000 to 70,000 clones, with around four fifths as singletons. Only one count was recorded for this clone. No antigen is known for it. The CDR3 has 11 amino acids. Trimming took off 7 bases at V and 0 bases at J, with 6 bases between the two ends. Germline values: CDR1 SQVTM, CDR2 ANQGSEA. This sequence was found in a woman aged 25 to 39 in good health and CMV-seronegative. This chain joins TRBV29-1 and TRBJ1-2; TRBD1 is a possible D gene (6 bases). The material sequenced was PBMCs. The CDR3, as DNA: TGCAGCGGACAGGCTAACTATGGCTACACCTTC. Its protein product is CSGQANYGYTF.